These 13 T cell receptor beta chains were all obtained from the same sample, sequenced in a study of T cells in Graves' hyperthyroidism and ophthalmopathy. RNA transcripts were the template for amplifying TCR beta CDR3 regions. The HTBI primer set was used in a first-round RT-PCR of the TCR CDR3. TCRdb analysed the multiplex PCR reads with MiXCR anew, one entry per CDR3 protein. The sample shows hundreds of thousands of distinct CDR3 sequences, 12% to 15% of them seen only once. The material sequenced was blood. The receptors were sampled from a woman aged 18-35 years with Graves' hyperthyroidism.

The chain recombines TRBV20-1 with TRBJ1-5; D perhaps matches TRBD1 (5 bases). The V end was cut by 7 bases, the J end by 3 bases, with 16 bases between. Germline CDR1 and CDR2: DFQATT and SNEGSKA (reference sequence). The CDR3 has 14 residues. The CDR3 DNA sequence: TGCAGTGTTAGGGCGGGGCCCCCCAATCAGCCCCAGCATTTT. Protein sequence: CSVRAGPPNQPQHF.

The V call is TRBV20-1, the J call TRBJ2-5; 13 nucleotides agree with TRBD2. The CDR3 length is 15 residues. Germline trimming cut 1 base from V and 7 bases from J; bases unmatched to any gene: 6. The V gene's germline CDR1 is DFQATT and CDR2 SNEGSKA (reference sequence). In DNA form, the CDR3 reads TGCAGTGCTAGAGTCGGGACTAGCGGGATGAGGACCCAGTACTTC. Amino acids: CSARVGTSGMRTQYF.

This clonotype was seen repeatedly, ten times or more. The genes are TRBV4-1 and TRBJ2-5; TRBD2 matches 7 bases. V shed 6 bases, J shed 5 bases, and the junction held 6 bases outside the gene matches. The germline CDR1 and CDR2 sequences are MGHRA and YSYEKL. The CDR3 has 13 residues. For the CDR3, the DNA is TGCGCCAGCAGAAGGGAGGGCCGGGAGACCCAGTACTTC. It is translated as CASRREGRETQYF.

Many counts were recorded for this clonotype. CDR3 nucleotides: TGCGCCAGCAGCCATCGACAGGGGGAAGCTTTCTTT. Encoded protein: CASSHRQGEAFF. The rearrangement uses TRBV4-1 and TRBJ1-1; 8 bases are a match to TRBD1. The germline V gene has CDR1 MGHRA and CDR2 YSYEKL. The ends lost 3 bases at V and 8 bases at J; junction bases unmatched: 2. The CDR3 runs to 12 residues.

Worth noting for this clonotype: A junction end diverges from the germline sequence, so it may reflect a read error. The chain combines TRBV11-2 with TRBJ2-3; 13 positions agree with TRBD2. The CDR3 totals 16 residues. Germline CDR1 reads SGHAT; CDR2 reads FQNNGV. Written as DNA, the CDR3 is TGTGCCAGCAGCCCCGGGACTAGCGGGATTAAAGATGCGCAGTATTTT. Translation: CASSPGTSGIKDAQYF.

The rearrangement uses TRBV5-1 and TRBJ2-3; 10 nucleotides agree with TRBD2. V was clipped by 4 bases and J by 0 bases; unmatched bases: 5. CDR1 is SGHRS, CDR2 YFSETQ, per germline. The CDR3 extends over 16 amino acids. CDR3 loop: CASSRSSGSSTDTQYF. The CDR3 DNA follows: TGCGCCAGCAGCCGCTCTAGCGGGAGTAGCACAGATACGCAGTATTTT.

The chain carries TRBV20-1 and TRBJ2-3; TRBD1 is a possible D gene (9 bases). The CDR3 consists of 14 residues. V was cut by 5 bases and J by 4 bases, with 16 bases left in between. Germline V gene lookup returns CDR1 DFQATT and CDR2 SNEGSKA (reference sequence). CDR3 protein: CSAREGQGPDTQYF. The CDR3 coding sequence is TGCAGTGCTCGGGAGGGACAGGGACCAGATACGCAGTATTTT.

This CDR3 reads CAWGLTGQGAETQYF. As DNA, the CDR3 is TGTGCCTGGGGTCTCACCGGACAGGGAGCGGAGACCCAGTACTTC. This chain joins TRBV30 and TRBJ2-5, with TRBD1 matching over 8 bases. The CDR3 runs 15 residues. CDR1 is GTSNPN, CDR2 SVGIG, per germline (reference sequence). Trimming took 5 bases from V and 5 from J; bases not matched to a gene: 13.

This clonotype was recorded at least ten times. The CDR3 nucleotides read TGCAGTGCTAGAGTAAATAGCGGAGTCCGGGAGACCCAGTACTTC. Translating gives CSARVNSGVRETQYF. The chain employs TRBV20-1 and TRBJ2-5; D might be TRBD2 (6 bases). The V end lost 1 base, the J end lost 5 bases, and 17 bases lay between the germline ends. Germline lookup yields CDR1 DFQATT and CDR2 SNEGSKA (reference sequence). This CDR3 contains 15 residues.

This clonotype has a count of ten or more. The genes are TRBV5-4 and TRBJ2-5, with a tentative D call TRBD2 (6 bases). This CDR3 is built from 15 residues. The V end was cut by 3 bases, the J end by 3 bases, with 15 bases between. Looked up from germline, CDR1 is SGHNT and CDR2 is YYREEE (reference sequence). CDR3 amino acids: CASSSPGDWEETQYF. In nucleotides, the CDR3 is TGTGCCAGCAGCTCCCCGGGAGATTGGGAAGAGACCCAGTACTTC.

This clonotype was detected many times. The chain combines TRBV29-1 with TRBJ2-5; D remains ambiguous. Deletions cut 6 bases from V and 5 bases from J, with 13 bases between. This CDR3 is 12 amino acids long. CDR1 is SQVTM and CDR2 is ANQGSEA in the germline V gene. CDR3 loop: CSVATGLETQYF. The CDR3 DNA follows: TGCAGCGTCGCGACCGGGCTGGAGACCCAGTACTTC.

This clonotype occurred many times. The chain combines TRBV15 with TRBJ1-1; the D is unclear. Germline V CDR1 and CDR2: LNHNV, YYDKDF (reference sequence). This CDR3 is built from 13 residues. Deletions cut 0 bases from V and 8 bases from J, with 10 bases between. The CDR3 DNA reads as TGTGCCACCAGCAGAGATCCCGCAGAAGAAGCTTTCTTT. Residues: CATSRDPAEEAFF.

This clonotype was counted ten times or more. The V gene is TRBV28, the J gene TRBJ1-1, with TRBD1 as a possible D gene (5 bases). CDR3 length equals 12 residues. The V gene's germline CDR1 is MDHEN and CDR2 SYDVKM. V lost 6 bases, J lost 7 bases, and 12 bases lay in between. In nucleotides, the CDR3 is TGTGCCAGCAGGTTACCGGGGGATGAAGCTTTCTTT. It encodes CASRLPGDEAFF.